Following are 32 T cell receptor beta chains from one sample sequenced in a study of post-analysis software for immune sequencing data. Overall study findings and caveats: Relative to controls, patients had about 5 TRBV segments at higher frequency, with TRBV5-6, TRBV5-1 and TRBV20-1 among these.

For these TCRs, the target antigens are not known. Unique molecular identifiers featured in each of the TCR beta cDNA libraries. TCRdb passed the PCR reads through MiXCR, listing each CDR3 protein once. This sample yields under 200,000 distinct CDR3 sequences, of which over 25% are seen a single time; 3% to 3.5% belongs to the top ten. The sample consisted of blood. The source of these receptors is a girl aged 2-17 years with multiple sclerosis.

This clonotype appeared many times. CDR3 DNA: TGTGCCAGCAGTTACCTCGATCTCCTCGTGACAGCCTACGAGCAGTACTTC. It specifies CASSYLDLLVTAYEQYF. The chain is built from TRBV6-6 and TRBJ2-7, with a possible D match to TRBD1 (5 bases). This CDR3 spans 17 amino acids. V shed 2 bases and J shed 2 bases, with 19 bases lying between them. The germline V gene encodes CDR1 MNHNY and CDR2 SVGAGI (reference sequence).

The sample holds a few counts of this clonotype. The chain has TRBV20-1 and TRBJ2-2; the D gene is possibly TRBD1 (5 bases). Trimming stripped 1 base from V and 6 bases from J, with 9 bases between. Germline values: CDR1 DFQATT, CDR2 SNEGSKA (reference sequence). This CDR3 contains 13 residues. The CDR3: CSARAGSPGELFF. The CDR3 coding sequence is TGCAGTGCTAGAGCAGGGTCCCCCGGGGAGCTGTTTTTT.

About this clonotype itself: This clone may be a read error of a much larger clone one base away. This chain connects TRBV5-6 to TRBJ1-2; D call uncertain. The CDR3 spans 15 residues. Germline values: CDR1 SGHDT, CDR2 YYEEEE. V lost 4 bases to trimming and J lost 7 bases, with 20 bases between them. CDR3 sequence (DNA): TGTGCCAGCAGCGTCGACCCCGACTCGGCCTGTGGCTACACCTTC. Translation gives CASSVDPDSACGYTF.

This chain's CDR3 is CASSTWTGATNEKLFF. CDR3 in DNA: TGCGCCAGCAGCACTTGGACAGGGGCAACTAATGAAAAACTGTTTTTT. This chain uses TRBV5-1 with TRBJ1-4; TRBD1 aligns across 9 bases. V dropped 4 bases and J dropped 0; count of bases not matched to a gene: 4. This CDR3 region has 16 residues. The germline V gene has CDR1 SGHRS and CDR2 YFSETQ. Filled out from reference TRBV5-1 and TRBJ1-4, the complete variable domain reads KAGVTQTPRYLIKTRGQQVTLSCSPISGHRSVSWYQQTPGQGLQFLFEYFSETQRNKGNFPGRFSGRQFSNSRSEMNVSTLELGDSALYLCASSTWTGATNEKLFFGSGTQLSVL.

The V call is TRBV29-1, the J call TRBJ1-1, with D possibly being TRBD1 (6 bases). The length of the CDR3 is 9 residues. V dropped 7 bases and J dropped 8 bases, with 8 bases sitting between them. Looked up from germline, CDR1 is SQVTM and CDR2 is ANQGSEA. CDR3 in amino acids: CSGGQEAFF. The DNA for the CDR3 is TGCAGCGGTGGACAGGAAGCTTTCTTT.

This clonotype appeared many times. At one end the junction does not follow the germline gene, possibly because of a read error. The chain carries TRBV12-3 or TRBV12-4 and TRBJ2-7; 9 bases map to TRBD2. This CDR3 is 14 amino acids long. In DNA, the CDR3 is TGTGCCAGCAGTCTAGCGGGGCCTTCCTACGAGCAGTACTTC. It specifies CASSLAGPSYEQYF.

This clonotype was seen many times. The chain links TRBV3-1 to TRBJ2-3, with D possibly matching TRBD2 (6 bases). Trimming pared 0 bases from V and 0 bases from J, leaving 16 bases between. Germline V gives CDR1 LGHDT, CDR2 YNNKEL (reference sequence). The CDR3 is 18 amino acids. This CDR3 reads CASSQDPPGTGSTDTQYF. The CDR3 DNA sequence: TGTGCCAGCAGCCAAGATCCGCCCGGGACTGGAAGCACAGATACGCAGTATTTT.

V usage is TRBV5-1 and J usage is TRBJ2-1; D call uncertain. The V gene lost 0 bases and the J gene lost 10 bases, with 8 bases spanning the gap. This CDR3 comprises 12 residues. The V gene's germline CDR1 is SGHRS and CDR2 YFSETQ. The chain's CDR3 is CASSLDGAEQFF. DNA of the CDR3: TGCGCCAGCAGCTTGGACGGCGCCGAGCAGTTCTTC.

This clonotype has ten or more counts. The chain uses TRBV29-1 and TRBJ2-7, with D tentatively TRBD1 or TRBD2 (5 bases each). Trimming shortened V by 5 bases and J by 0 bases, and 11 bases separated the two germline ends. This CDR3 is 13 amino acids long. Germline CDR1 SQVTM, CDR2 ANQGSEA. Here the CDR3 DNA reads TGCAGCGTTCAATGGGACCTCTCCTACGAGCAGTACTTC. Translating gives CSVQWDLSYEQYF.

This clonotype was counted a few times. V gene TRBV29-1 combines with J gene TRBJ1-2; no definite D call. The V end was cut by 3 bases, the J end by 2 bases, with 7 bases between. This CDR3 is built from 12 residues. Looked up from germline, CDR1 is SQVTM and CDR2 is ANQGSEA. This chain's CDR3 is CSVDGVNYGYTF. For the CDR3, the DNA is TGCAGCGTTGATGGGGTAAACTATGGCTACACCTTC.

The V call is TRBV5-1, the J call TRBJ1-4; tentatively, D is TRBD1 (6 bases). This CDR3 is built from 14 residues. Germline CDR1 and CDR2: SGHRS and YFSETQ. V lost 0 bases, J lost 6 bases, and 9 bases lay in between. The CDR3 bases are TGCGCCAGCAGCTTGGGACAGGCGGATGAAAAACTGTTTTTT. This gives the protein CASSLGQADEKLFF.

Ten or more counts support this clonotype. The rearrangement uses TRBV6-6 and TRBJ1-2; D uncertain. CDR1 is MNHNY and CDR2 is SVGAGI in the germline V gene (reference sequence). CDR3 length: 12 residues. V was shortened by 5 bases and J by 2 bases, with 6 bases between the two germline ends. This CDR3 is CASSQINYGYTF. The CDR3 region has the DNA TGTGCCAGCAGTCAGATAAACTATGGCTACACCTTC.

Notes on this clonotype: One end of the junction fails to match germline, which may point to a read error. CDR3 in DNA: TGTACCACCAGTGATTATAGGGACGGGGAGACCCAGTACTTC. Its translation is CTTSDYRDGETQYF. The chain links TRBV24-1 to TRBJ2-5; TRBD1 or TRBD2 may be the D gene (5 bases each). Germline V gives CDR1 KGHDR, CDR2 SFDVKD. This CDR3 has 14 amino acids.

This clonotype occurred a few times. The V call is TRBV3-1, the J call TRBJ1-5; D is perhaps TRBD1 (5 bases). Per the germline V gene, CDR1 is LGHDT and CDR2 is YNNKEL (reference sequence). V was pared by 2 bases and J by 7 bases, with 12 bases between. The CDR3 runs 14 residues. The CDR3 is CASSQNQGQQPQHF. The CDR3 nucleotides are TGTGCCAGCAGCCAAAACCAGGGTCAACAGCCCCAGCATTTT.

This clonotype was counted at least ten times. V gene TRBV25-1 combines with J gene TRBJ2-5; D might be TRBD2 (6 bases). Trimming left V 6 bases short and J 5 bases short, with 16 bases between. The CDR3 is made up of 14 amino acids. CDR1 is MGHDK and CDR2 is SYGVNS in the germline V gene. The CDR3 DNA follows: TGTGCCAGCAGCCGACAGCGAGGGAGGGAGACCCAGTACTTC. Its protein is CASSRQRGRETQYF.

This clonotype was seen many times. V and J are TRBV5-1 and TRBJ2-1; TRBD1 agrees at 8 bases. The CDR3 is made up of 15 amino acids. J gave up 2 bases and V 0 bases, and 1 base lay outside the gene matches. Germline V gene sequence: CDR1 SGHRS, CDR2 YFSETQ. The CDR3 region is CASSLEQGAYNEQFF. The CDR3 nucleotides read TGCGCCAGCAGCTTGGAACAGGGGGCCTACAATGAGCAGTTCTTC.

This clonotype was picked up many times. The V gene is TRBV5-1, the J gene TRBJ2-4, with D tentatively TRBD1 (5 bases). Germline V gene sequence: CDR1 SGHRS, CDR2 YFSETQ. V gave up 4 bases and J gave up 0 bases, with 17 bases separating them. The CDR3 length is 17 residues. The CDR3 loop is CASSVSTGTLAKNIQYF. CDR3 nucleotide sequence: TGCGCCAGCAGCGTATCAACAGGAACACTAGCCAAAAACATTCAGTACTTC.

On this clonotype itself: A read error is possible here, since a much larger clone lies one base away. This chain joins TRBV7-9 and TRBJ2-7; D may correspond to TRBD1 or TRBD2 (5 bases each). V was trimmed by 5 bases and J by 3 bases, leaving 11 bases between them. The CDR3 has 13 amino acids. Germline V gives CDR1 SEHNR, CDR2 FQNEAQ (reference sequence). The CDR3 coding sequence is TGTGCCAGCAGCCCCTGGGACGGCTACGAGCAGTACTTC. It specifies CASSPWDGYEQYF.

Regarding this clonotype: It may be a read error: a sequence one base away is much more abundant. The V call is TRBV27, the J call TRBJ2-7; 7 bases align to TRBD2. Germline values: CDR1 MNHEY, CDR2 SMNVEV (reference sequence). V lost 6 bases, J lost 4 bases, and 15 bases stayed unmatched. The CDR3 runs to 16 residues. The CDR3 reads CASRRLGAGPLYEQYF. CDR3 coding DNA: TGTGCCAGCAGGCGTCTGGGAGCGGGACCCTTATACGAGCAGTACTTC.

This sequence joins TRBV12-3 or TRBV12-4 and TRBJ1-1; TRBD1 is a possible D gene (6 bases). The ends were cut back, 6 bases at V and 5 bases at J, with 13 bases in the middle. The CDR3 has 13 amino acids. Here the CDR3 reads CASSSRTVTEAFF. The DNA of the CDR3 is TGTGCCAGCAGCAGCCGGACAGTTACTGAAGCTTTCTTT.

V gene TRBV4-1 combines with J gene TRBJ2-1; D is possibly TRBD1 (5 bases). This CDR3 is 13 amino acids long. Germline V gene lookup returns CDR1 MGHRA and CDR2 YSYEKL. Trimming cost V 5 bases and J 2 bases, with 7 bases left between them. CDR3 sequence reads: CASSEQAYNEQFF. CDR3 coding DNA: TGCGCCAGCAGCGAACAGGCCTACAATGAGCAGTTCTTC.

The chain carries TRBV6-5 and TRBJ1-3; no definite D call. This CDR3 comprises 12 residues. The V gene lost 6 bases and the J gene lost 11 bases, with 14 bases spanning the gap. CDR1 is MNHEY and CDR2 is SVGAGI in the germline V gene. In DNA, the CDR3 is TGTGCCAGCAGAGCCACCTACGGTCCCATATATTTT. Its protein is CASRATYGPIYF.

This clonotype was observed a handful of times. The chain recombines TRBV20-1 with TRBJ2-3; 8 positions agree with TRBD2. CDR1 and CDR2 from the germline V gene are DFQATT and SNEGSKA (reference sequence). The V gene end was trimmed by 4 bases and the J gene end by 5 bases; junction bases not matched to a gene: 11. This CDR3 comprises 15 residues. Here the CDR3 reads CSANQKRGPGDTQYF. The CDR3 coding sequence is TGCAGTGCTAACCAAAAGCGGGGGCCAGGAGATACGCAGTATTTT.

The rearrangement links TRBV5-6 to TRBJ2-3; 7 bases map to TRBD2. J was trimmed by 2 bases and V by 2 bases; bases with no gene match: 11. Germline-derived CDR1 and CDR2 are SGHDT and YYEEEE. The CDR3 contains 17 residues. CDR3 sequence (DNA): TGTGCCAGCAGCTTCCTTTTAGGACTAGTGCACACAGATACGCAGTATTTT. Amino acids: CASSFLLGLVHTDTQYF.

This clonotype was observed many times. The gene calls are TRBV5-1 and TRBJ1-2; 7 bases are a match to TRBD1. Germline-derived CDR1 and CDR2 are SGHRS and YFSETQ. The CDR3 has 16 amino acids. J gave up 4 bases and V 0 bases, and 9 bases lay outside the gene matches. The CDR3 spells CASSLELGTDRYGYTF. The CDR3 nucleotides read TGCGCCAGCAGCTTGGAACTCGGGACAGACCGCTATGGCTACACCTTC.

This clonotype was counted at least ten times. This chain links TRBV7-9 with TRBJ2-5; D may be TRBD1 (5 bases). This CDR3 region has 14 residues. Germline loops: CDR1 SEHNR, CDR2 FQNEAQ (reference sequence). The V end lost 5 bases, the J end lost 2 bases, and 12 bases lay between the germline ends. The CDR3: CASSIRTIQETQYF. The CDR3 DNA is TGTGCCAGCAGCATCCGGACAATACAAGAGACCCAGTACTTC.

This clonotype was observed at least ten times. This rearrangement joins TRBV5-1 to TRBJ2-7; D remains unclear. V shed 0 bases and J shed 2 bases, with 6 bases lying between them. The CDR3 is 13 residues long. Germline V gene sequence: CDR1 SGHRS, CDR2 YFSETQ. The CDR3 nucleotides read TGCGCCAGCAGCTTGGACAGAACCTACGAGCAGTACTTC. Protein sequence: CASSLDRTYEQYF.

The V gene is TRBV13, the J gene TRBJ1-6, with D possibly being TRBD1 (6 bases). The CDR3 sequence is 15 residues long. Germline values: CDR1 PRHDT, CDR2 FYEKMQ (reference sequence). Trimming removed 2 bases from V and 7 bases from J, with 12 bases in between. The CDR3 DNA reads TGTGCCAGCAGCTTAAAGGCAGGGGAGAATTCACCCCTCCACTTT. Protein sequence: CASSLKAGENSPLHF.

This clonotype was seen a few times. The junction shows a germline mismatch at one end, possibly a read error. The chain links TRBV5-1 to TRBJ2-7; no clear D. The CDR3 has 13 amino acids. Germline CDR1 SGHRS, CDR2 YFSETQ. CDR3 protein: CASSLASGYEQYF. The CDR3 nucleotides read TGTGCCAGCAGCTTGGCTTCAGGATACGAGCAGTACTTC.

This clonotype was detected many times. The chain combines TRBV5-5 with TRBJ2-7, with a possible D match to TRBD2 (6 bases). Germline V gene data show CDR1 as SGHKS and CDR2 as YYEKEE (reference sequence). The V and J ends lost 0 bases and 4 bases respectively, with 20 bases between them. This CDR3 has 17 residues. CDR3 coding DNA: TGTGCCAGCAGCTTGGGGGTCAGGGAGGTTCCAAGGTACGAGCAGTACTTC. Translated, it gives CASSLGVREVPRYEQYF.

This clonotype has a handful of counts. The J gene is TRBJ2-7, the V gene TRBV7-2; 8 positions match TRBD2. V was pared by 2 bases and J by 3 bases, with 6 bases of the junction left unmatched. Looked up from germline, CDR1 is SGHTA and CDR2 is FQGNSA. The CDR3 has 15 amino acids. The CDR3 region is CASSLRRGANYEQYF. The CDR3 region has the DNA TGTGCCAGCAGCTTAAGGCGGGGGGCGAACTACGAGCAGTACTTC. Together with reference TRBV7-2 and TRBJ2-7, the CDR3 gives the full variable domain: GAGVSQSPSNKVTEKGKDVELRCDPISGHTALYWYRQSLGQGLEFLIYFQGNSAPDKSGLPSDRFSAERTGGSVSTLTIQRTQQEDSAVYLCASSLRRGANYEQYFGPGTRLTVT.

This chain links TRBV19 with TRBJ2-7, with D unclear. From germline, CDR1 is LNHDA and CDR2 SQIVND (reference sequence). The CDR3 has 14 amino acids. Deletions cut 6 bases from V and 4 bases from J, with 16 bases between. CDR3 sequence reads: CASSQQGRSYEQYF. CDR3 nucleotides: TGTGCCAGTAGCCAGCAAGGTAGATCGTACGAGCAGTACTTC.